This T cell receptor beta chain was sequenced for a study of T cells in Graves' hyperthyroidism and ophthalmopathy. TCR beta CDR3 regions were amplified from RNA transcripts. Primed by the HTBI set, a first-round RT-PCR was run on the TCR CDR3. TCRdb recomputed calls from the multiplex PCR reads with MiXCR, one row per CDR3 protein. The table records 380,000 or so distinct CDR3 sequences, roughly 19% of them present only once. The germline V and J ends were trimmed by 6 bases and 1 base, with 12 bases remaining between them. The CDR3 is 15 residues long. The chain has TRBV12-3 or TRBV12-4 and TRBJ2-2, with D possibly being TRBD1 (5 bases). This receptor was taken from a woman aged 18-30 years with Graves' hyperthyroidism. Sample: blood. DNA for the CDR3: TGTGCCAGCAGACCTCAGGGTTGGAACACCGGGGAGCTGTTTTTT. It yields the protein CASRPQGWNTGELFF.